This entry features one T cell receptor beta chain sequence. A read error may account for a junction end that differs from germline. Both blood RNA, taken from unsorted whole blood, and germline DNA were extracted. Making TCR beta cDNA involved around 520 ng total RNA and a constant-region primer. Three rounds of nested multiplex PCR with slightly modified ARM-PCR produced TCR beta libraries. TRBV1-TRBV30 forward primers paired with a C-beta reverse primer drove the first two PCR rounds, about 10 cycles each. TCRdb itself ran the multiplex PCR reads through MiXCR, one entry per CDR3 protein. In the table there are just over 300,000 distinct CDR3 sequences, approximately 58% of which are singletons. The sample originates from a study of tumor-infiltrating lymphocytes in primary liver carcinoma. Study-wide context: The patient group consisted of men and women aged 30 to 69 years.

Germline CDR1 SGHAT, CDR2 FQNNGV. This CDR3 has 12 amino acids. This clonotype was sampled from a young woman with primary liver carcinoma and hepatitis B virus infection. Sequencing used peripheral blood. V usage is TRBV11-2 and J usage is TRBJ2-1; D is perhaps TRBD2 (5 bases). The CDR3 protein is CANSLEGIGQFF. The DNA of the CDR3 is TGTGCCAACAGCTTAGAGGGAATAGGGCAGTTCTTC.